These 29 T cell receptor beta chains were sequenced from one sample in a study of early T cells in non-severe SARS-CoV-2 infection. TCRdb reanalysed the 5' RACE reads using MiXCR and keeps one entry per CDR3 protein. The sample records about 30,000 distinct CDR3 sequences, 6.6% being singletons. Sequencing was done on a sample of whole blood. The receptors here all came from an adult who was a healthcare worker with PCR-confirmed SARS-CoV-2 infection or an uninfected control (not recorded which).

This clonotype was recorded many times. CDR3 DNA: TGCGCCAGCAGCCAAGATGGGGCAGGGCGCAATGAGCAGTTCTTC. Translated: CASSQDGAGRNEQFF. The genes are TRBV4-3 and TRBJ2-1; D perhaps matches TRBD1 (5 bases). Germline loops: CDR1 LGHNA, CDR2 YSLEER. The CDR3 contains 15 residues. V was pared by 0 bases and J by 6 bases, with 12 bases between.

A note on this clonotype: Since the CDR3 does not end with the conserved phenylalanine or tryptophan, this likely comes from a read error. The CDR3, as DNA: TGCAGTGCTAGAGATCCCGGGGGAGGGGGATACAATGAGCAGTTCCTC. Amino acid sequence: CSARDPGGGGYNEQFL. V and J are TRBV20-1 and TRBJ2-1; D is perhaps TRBD2 (7 bases). The CDR3 runs 16 residues. Germline lookup yields CDR1 DFQATT and CDR2 SNEGSKA (reference sequence). Trimming stripped 0 bases from V and 4 bases from J, with 16 bases between.

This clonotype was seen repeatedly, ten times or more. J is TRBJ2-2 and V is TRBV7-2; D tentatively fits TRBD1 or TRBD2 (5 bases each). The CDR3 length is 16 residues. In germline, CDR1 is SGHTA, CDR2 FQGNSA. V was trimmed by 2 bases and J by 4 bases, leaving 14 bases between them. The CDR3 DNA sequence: TGTGCCAGCAGCTTATTAGGGACGGGTGGCACCGGGGAGCTGTTTTTT. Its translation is CASSLLGTGGTGELFF.

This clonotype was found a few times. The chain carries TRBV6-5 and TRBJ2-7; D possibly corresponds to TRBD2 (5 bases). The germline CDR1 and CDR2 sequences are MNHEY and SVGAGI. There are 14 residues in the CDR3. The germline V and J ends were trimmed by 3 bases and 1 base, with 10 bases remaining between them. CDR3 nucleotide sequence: TGTGCCAGCAGTTATCTGAGCGGATCCTACGAGCAGTACTTC. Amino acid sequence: CASSYLSGSYEQYF.

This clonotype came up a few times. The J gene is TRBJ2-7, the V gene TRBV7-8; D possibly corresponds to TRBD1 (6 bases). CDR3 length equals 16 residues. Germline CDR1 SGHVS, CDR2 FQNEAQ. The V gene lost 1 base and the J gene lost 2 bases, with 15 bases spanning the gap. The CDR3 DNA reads TGTGCCAGCAGCTTAGTTTTAGGGGGATCCCCCTACGAGCAGTACTTC. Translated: CASSLVLGGSPYEQYF.

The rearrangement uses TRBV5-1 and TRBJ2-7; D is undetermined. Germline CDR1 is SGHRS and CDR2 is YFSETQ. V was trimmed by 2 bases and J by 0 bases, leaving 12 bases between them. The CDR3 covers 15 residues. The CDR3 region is CASSLGPGGSYEQYF. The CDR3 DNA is TGCGCCAGCAGCTTAGGTCCCGGCGGCTCCTACGAGCAGTACTTC.

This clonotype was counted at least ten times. The CDR3 is CASSAGPNYGYTF. As DNA, the CDR3 is TGTGCCAGCAGTGCGGGCCCGAACTATGGCTACACCTTC. The chain combines TRBV28 with TRBJ1-2; D gene unclear. CDR1 is MDHEN, CDR2 SYDVKM, per germline. The ends were cut back, 5 bases at V and 2 bases at J, with 9 bases in the middle. The CDR3 runs to 13 residues.

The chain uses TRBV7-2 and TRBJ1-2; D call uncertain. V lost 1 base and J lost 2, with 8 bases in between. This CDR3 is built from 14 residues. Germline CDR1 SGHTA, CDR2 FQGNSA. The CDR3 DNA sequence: TGTGCCAGCAGCTTAGGGCAGGCGAACTATGGCTACACCTTC. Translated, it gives CASSLGQANYGYTF.

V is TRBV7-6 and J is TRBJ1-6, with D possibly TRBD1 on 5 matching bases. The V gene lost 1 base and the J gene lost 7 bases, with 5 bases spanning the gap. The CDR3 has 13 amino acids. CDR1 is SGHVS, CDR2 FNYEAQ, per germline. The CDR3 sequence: CASSLDRNSPLHF. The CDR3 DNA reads TGTGCCAGCAGCTTAGACAGGAATTCACCCCTCCACTTT.

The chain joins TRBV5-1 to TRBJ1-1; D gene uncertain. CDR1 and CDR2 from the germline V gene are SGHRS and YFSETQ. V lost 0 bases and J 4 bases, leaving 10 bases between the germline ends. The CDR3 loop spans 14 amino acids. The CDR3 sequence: CASSLDYGSTEAFF. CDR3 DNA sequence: TGCGCCAGCAGCTTGGATTATGGGAGCACTGAAGCTTTCTTT.

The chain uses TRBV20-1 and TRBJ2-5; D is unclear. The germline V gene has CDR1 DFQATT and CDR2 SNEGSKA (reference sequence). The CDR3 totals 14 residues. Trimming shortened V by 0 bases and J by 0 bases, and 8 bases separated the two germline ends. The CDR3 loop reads CSARDPRDQETQYF. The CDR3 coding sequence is TGCAGTGCTAGAGACCCCCGAGACCAAGAGACCCAGTACTTC.

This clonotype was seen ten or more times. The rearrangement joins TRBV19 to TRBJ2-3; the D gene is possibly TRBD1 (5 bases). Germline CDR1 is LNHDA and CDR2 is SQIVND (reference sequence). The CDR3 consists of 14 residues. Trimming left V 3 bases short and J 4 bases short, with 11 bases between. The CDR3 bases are TGTGCCAGTAGTATTTCCAGGGCGGCAGATACGCAGTATTTT. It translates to CASSISRAADTQYF. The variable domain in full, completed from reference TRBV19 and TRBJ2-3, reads DGGITQSPKYLFRKEGQNVTLSCEQNLNHDAMYWYRQDPGQGLRLIYYSQIVNDFQKGDIAEGYSVSREKKESFPLTVTSAQKNPTAFYLCASSISRAADTQYFGPGTRLTVL.

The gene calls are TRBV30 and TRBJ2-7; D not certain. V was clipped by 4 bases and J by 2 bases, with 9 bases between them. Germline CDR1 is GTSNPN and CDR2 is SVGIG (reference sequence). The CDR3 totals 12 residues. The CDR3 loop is CAWNHGTYEQYF. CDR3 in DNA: TGTGCCTGGAACCATGGGACCTACGAGCAGTACTTC.

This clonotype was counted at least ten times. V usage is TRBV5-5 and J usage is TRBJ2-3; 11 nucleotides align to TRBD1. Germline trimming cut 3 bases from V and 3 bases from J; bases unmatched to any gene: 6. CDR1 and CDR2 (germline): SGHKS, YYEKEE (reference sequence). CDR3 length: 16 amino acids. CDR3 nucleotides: TGTGCCAGCAGCTCCTGGACAGGGGGCGGGACAGATACGCAGTATTTT. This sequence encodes CASSSWTGGGTDTQYF.

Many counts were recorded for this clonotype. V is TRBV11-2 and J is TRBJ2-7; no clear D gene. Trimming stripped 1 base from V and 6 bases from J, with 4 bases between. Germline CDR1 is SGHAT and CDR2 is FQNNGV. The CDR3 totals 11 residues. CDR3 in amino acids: CASSLAGEQYF. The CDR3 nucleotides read TGTGCCAGCAGCTTAGCAGGCGAGCAGTACTTC. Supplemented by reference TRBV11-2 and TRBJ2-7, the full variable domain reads EAGVAQSPRYKIIEKRQSVAFWCNPISGHATLYWYQQILGQGPKLLIQFQNNGVVDDSQLPKDRFSAERLKGVDSTLKIQPAKLEDSAVYLCASSLAGEQYFGPGTRLTVT.

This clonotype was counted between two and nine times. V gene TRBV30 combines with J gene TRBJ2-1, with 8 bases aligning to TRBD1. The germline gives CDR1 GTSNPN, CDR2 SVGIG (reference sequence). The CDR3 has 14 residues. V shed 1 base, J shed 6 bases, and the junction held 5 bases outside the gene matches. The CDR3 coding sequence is TGTGCCTGGAGTGCTATGGGACAGGTCAATGAGCAGTTCTTC. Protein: CAWSAMGQVNEQFF.

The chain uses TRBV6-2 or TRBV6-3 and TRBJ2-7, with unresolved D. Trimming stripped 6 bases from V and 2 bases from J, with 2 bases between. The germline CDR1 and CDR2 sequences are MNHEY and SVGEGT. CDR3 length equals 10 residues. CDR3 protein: CASRPYEQYF. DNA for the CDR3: TGTGCCAGCAGGCCCTACGAGCAGTACTTC.

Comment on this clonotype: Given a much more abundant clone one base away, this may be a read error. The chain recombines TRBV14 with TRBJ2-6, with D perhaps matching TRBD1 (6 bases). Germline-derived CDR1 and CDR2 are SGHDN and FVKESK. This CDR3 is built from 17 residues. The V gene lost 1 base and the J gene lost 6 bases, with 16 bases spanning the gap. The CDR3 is CASSQVFQGPVANVLTF. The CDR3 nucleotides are TGTGCCAGCAGCCAAGTTTTCCAGGGGCCCGTGGCCAACGTCCTGACTTTC.

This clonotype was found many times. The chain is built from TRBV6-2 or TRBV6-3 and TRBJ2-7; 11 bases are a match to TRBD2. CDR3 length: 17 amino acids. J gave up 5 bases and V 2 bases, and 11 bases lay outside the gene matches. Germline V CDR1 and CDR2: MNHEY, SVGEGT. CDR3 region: CASSYPLGTSGSHEQYF. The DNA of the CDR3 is TGTGCCAGCAGTTACCCCCTGGGAACTAGCGGGAGCCACGAGCAGTACTTC.

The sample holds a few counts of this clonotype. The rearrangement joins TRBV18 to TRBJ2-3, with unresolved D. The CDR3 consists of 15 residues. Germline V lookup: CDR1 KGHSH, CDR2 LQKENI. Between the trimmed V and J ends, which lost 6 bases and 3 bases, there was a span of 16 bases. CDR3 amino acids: CASSLWTPGTDTQYF. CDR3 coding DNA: TGTGCCAGCTCTCTATGGACCCCAGGAACAGATACGCAGTATTTT. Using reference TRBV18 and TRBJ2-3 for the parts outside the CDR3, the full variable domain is NAGVMQNPRHLVRRRGQEARLRCSPMKGHSHVYWYRQLPEEGLKFMVYLQKENIIDESGMPKERFSAEFPKEGPSILRIQQVVRGDSAAYFCASSLWTPGTDTQYFGPGTRLTVL.

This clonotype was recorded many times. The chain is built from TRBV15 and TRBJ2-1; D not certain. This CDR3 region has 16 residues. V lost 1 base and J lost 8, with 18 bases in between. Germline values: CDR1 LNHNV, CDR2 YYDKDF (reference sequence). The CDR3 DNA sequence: TGTGCCACCAGCAGAGGAGACTTGTCTGTAAGGGATGAGCAGTTCTTC. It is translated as CATSRGDLSVRDEQFF. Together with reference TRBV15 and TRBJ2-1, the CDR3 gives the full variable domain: DAMVIQNPRYQVTQFGKPVTLSCSQTLNHNVMYWYQQKSSQAPKLLFHYYDKDFNNEADTPDNFQSRRPNTSFCFLDIRSPGLGDTAMYLCATSRGDLSVRDEQFFGPGTRLTVL.

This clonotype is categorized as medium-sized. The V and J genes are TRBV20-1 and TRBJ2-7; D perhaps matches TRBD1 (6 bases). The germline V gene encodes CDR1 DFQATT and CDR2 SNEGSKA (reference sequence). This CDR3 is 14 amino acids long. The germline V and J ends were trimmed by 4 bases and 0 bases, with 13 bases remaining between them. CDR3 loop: CSAKGTLSSYEQYF. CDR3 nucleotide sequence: TGCAGTGCTAAAGGGACATTAAGCTCCTACGAGCAGTACTTC.

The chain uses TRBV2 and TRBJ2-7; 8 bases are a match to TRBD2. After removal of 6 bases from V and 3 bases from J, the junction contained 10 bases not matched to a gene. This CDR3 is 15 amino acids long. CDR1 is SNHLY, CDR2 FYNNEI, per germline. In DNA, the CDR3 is TGTGCCAGCAGCAAAAACCGGGGGGGCTACTACGAGCAGTACTTC. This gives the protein CASSKNRGGYYEQYF.

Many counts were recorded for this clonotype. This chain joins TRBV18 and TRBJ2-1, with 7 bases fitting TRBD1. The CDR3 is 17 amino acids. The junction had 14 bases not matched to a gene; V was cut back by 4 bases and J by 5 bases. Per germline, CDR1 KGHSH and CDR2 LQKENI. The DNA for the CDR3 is TGTGCCAGCTCACACCCACTCCGACAGGGCACCCACAATGAGCAGTTCTTC. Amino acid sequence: CASSHPLRQGTHNEQFF.

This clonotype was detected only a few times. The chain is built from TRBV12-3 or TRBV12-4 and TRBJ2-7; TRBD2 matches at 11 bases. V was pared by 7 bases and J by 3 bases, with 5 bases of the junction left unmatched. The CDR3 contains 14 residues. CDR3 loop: CASKPLAGGYEQYF. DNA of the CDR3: TGTGCCAGCAAACCCCTAGCGGGAGGCTACGAGCAGTACTTC.

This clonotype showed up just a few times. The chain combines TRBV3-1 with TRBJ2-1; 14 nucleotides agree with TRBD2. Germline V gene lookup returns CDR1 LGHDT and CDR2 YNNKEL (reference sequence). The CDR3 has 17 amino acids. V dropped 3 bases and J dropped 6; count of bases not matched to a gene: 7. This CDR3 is CASSQGLAGAPGNEQFF. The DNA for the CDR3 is TGTGCCAGCAGCCAGGGACTAGCGGGGGCCCCAGGCAATGAGCAGTTCTTC.

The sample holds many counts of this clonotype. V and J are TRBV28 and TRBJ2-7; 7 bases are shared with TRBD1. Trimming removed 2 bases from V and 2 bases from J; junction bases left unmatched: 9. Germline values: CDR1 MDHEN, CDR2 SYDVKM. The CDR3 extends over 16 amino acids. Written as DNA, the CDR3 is TGTGCCAGCAGTTTACTCCCCGGGACAGCCGCCTACGAGCAGTACTTC. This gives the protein CASSLLPGTAAYEQYF.

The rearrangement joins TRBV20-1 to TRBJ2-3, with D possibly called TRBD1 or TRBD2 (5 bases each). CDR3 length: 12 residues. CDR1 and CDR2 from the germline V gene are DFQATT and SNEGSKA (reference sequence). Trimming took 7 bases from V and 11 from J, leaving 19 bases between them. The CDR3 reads CSVRGVARGQYF. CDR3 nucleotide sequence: TGCAGTGTAAGAGGGGTCGCACGAGGGCAGTATTTT.

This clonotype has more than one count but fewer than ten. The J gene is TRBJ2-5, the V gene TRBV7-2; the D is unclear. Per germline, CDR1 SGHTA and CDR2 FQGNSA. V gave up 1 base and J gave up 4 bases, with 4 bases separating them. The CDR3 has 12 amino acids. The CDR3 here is CASSLGLETQYF. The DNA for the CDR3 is TGTGCCAGCAGCTTAGGACTAGAGACCCAGTACTTC.